This TCR beta chain was documented in a study of blood T cell repertoires in COVID-19. Study in general: T cells, B-cell-depleted T cells, or PBMCs provided the cDNA or gDNA that served as material.

V lost 6 bases to trimming and J lost 3 bases, with 17 bases between them. From germline, CDR1 is LGHDT and CDR2 YNNKEL (reference sequence). This CDR3 spans 15 amino acids. Data came from immunoSEQ multiplex PCR; TCRdb stores just in-frame clones and leaves some out. Of approximately 180,000 clones in the sample, 70% to 85% are singletons; the top ten hold around 15%. Ages ranged from roughly 18 to 100 years, with residence in about 24 US areas. The sequencing input was PBMCs or T cells enriched from blood (not recorded which). This rearrangement joins TRBV3-1 (or the pseudogene TRBV3-2) to TRBJ1-2; D is perhaps TRBD1 (5 bases). This clonotype originated in a woman aged 50 to 60 who had recovered from COVID-19. CDR3 coding DNA: TGTGCCAGCAGTCCAACCTTTTCGGGGGACTATGGCTACACCTTC. It yields the protein CASSPTFSGDYGYTF.